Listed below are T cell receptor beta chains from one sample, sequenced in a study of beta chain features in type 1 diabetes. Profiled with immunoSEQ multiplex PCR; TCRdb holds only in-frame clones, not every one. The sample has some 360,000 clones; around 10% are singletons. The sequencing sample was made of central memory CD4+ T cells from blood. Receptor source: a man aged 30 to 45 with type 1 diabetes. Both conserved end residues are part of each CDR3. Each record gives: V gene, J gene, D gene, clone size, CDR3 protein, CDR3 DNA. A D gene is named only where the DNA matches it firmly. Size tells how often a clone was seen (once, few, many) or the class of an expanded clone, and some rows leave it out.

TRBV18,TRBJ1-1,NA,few,CASSPHPDTEAFF,TGTGCCAGCTCACCACACCCGGACACTGAAGCTTTCTTT
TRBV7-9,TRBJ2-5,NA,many,CASSFLGTPETQYF,TGTGCCAGCAGCTTTCTCGGGACTCCAGAGACCCAGTACTTC
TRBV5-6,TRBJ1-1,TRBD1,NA,CASSRSQGAFEAFF,TGTGCCAGCAGCCGGAGCCAGGGGGCGTTTGAAGCTTTCTTT
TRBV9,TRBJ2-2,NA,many,CASSVPGELFF,TGTGCCAGCAGCGTCCCCGGGGAGCTGTTTTTT
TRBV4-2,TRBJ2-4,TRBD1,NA,CASSRGGQGNIQYF,TGTGCCAGCAGCCGAGGGGGACAGGGAAACATTCAGTACTTC
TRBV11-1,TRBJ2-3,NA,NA,CASSPVGGTDTQYF,TGTGCCAGCAGCCCTGTAGGAGGAACAGATACGCAGTATTTT
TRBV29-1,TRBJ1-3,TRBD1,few,CSVVPGTAGNTIYF,TGCAGCGTAGTGCCAGGGACAGCGGGAAACACCATATATTTT
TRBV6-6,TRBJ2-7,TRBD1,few,CASGFQGASSYEQYF,TGTGCCAGCGGATTTCAGGGGGCTTCATCCTACGAGCAGTACTTC
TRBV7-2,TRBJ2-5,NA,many,CASSRATLGWETQYF,TGTGCCAGCAGCAGGGCAACGTTAGGGTGGGAGACCCAGTACTTC
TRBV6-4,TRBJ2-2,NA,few,CASSHGTSDGGELFF,TGTGCCAGCAGTCACGGGACTTCAGACGGCGGGGAGCTGTTTTTT
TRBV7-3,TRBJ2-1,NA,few,CASSLPVHNEQFF,TGTGCCAGCAGCTTACCGGTCCACAATGAGCAGTTCTTC
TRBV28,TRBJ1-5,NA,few,CASGRQPQHF,TGTGCCAGTGGCCGGCAGCCCCAGCATTTT
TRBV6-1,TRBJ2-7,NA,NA,CASTRDGYEQYF,TGTGCCAGCACTCGGGACGGCTACGAGCAGTACTTC
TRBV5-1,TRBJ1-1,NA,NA,CASSFPPNTEAFF,TGCGCCAGCAGCTTCCCCCCGAACACTGAAGCTTTCTTT
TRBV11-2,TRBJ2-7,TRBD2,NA,CASSPTDGLAGDEQYF,TGTGCCAGCAGCCCCACCGACGGACTAGCGGGAGATGAGCAGTACTTC
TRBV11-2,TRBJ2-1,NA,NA,CASSLGEPNEQFF,TGTGCCAGCAGCTTAGGGGAACCCAATGAGCAGTTCTTC
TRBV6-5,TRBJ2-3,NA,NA,CASTRGLYTDTQYF,TGTGCCAGCACTCGGGGGCTTTACACAGATACGCAGTATTTT
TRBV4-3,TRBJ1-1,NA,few,CASSSPGHHMNTEAFF,TGCGCCAGCAGCAGCCCGGGACACCACATGAACACTGAAGCTTTCTTT
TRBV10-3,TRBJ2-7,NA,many,CATQRTGSTYEQYF,TGTGCCACCCAGAGGACCGGTAGCACCTACGAGCAGTACTTC
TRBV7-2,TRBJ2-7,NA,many,CASSPVFGLSYEQYF,TGTGCCAGCAGCCCGGTGTTCGGTTTATCCTACGAGCAGTACTTC
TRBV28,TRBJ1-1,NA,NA,CASTRPQNTEAFF,TGTGCCAGCACCCGACCCCAGAACACTGAAGCTTTCTTT
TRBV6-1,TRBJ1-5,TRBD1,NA,CATRTGLLSNQPQHF,TGTGCCACCCGGACAGGGCTCCTTAGCAATCAGCCCCAGCATTTT
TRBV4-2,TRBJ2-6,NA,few,CASSQEPSGVGANVLTF,TGTGCCAGCAGCCAAGAGCCTTCAGGGGTTGGGGCCAACGTCCTGACTTTC
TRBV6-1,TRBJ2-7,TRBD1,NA,CASSLWTGSYEQYF,TGTGCCAGCAGTTTATGGACAGGGAGCTACGAGCAGTACTTC
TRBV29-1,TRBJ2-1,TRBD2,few,CSVEASGRFYSYNEQFF,TGCAGCGTTGAGGCTAGCGGGAGGTTTTACAGCTACAATGAGCAGTTCTTC
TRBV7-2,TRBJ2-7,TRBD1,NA,CASGKGPDRGDEQYF,TGTGCCAGCGGGAAAGGTCCGGACAGGGGGGACGAGCAGTACTTC
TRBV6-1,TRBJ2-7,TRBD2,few,CASSSSGSYEQYF,TGTGCCAGCAGTTCTAGCGGGAGCTACGAGCAGTACTTC
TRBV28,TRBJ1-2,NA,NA,CASSLSPGANYGYTF,TGTGCCAGCAGTTTATCGCCAGGGGCTAACTATGGCTACACCTTC
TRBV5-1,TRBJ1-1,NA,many,CASSLTQGRAEAFF,TGCGCCAGCAGCTTGACACAGGGTAGAGCTGAAGCTTTCTTT
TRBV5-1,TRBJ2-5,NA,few,CASRGNRDAGRTQYF,TGCGCCAGCAGGGGGAACCGGGACGCCGGGCGAACCCAGTACTTC
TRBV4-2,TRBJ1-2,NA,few,CASSQELADGGYTF,TGTGCCAGCAGCCAAGAGTTGGCAGATGGTGGCTACACCTTC
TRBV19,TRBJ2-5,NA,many,CASSTRLRETQYF,TGTGCCAGTAGTACACGACTAAGAGAGACCCAGTACTTC
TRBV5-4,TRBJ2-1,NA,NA,CASSLGGASSYNEQFF,TGTGCCAGCAGCTTGGGCGGGGCGAGCTCCTACAATGAGCAGTTCTTC
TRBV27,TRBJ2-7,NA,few,CASSRKGYEQYF,TGTGCCAGCAGTCGTAAGGGGTACGAGCAGTACTTC
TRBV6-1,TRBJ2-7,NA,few,CASSGWAYEQYF,TGTGCCAGCAGTGGTTGGGCCTACGAGCAGTACTTC
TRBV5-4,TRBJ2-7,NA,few,CASSLAAQGSYEQYF,TGTGCCAGCAGCTTGGCCGCGCAGGGCTCCTACGAGCAGTACTTC
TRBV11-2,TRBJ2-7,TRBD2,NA,CASSFGLASSHEQYF,TGTGCCAGCAGCTTCGGACTAGCAAGTTCCCACGAGCAGTACTTC